Detailed here is one TCR beta chain. The sample belongs to a study of technical replicates of blood from four donors. Clones were read by immunoSEQ multiplex PCR, and TCRdb kept only the in-frame ones, dropping some. The sample shows about 100,000 clones, around 95% of them seen only once. Germline CDR1 reads SGDLS; CDR2 reads YYNGEE. The germline V and J ends were trimmed by 2 bases and 2 bases, with 12 bases remaining between them. CDR3 size: 15 residues. The V gene is TRBV9, the J gene TRBJ2-3; perhaps TRBD1 as D (6 bases). The specimen was T cells isolated from PBMCs. The clonotype was recovered from a human donor in good health. The CDR3 nucleotides read TGTGCCAGCAGCGTTACAGGGTGGACCACAGATACGCAGTATTTT. Its protein product is CASSVTGWTTDTQYF.